Listed here are 26 T cell receptor beta chains from one sample, sequenced in a study of control samples from healthy donors and cancer patients. Sequencing used immunoSEQ multiplex PCR; TCRdb keeps in-frame clones, though not all of them. The table lists approximately 120,000 clones, 85% to 95% of them singletons. The sample comprised PBMCs. The receptors derive from a man older than 75 with head and neck cancer.

The rearrangement joins TRBV2 to TRBJ1-4; the D gene is possibly TRBD1 (5 bases). The CDR3 contains 16 residues. Trimming pared 4 bases from V and 3 bases from J, leaving 15 bases between. CDR1 SNHLY and CDR2 FYNNEI come from the germline V gene. This chain's CDR3 is CASSVGVAAANEKLFF. CDR3 in DNA: TGTGCCAGCAGTGTGGGGGTTGCGGCAGCTAATGAAAAACTGTTTTTT.

The chain employs TRBV11-2 and TRBJ2-3, with D possibly being TRBD1 or TRBD2 (5 bases each). Per the germline V gene, CDR1 is SGHAT and CDR2 is FQNNGV. The CDR3 spans 14 residues. V was clipped by 5 bases and J by 2 bases, with 11 bases between them. This CDR3 reads CASSPGAHTDTQYF. The CDR3 nucleotides are TGTGCCAGCAGCCCCGGGGCGCACACAGATACGCAGTATTTT. Using reference TRBV11-2 and TRBJ2-3 for the parts outside the CDR3, the full variable domain is EAGVAQSPRYKIIEKRQSVAFWCNPISGHATLYWYQQILGQGPKLLIQFQNNGVVDDSQLPKDRFSAERLKGVDSTLKIQPAKLEDSAVYLCASSPGAHTDTQYFGPGTRLTVL.

The rearrangement links TRBV10-3 to TRBJ1-2; perhaps TRBD1 as D (6 bases). The CDR3 has 14 residues. The ends were cut back, 10 bases at V and 2 bases at J, with 17 bases in the middle. The germline V gene has CDR1 ENHRY and CDR2 SYGVKD. CDR3 amino acids: CATRGVGGNYGYTF. CDR3 bases: TGTGCCACTAGGGGGGTCGGGGGAAACTATGGCTACACCTTC.

This chain joins TRBV12-5 and TRBJ2-7; TRBD1 agrees at 9 bases. The CDR3 extends over 21 amino acids. CDR1 and CDR2 from the germline V gene are LGHNT and FRNRAP. J was trimmed by 3 bases and V by 0 bases; bases with no gene match: 21. CDR3 loop: CASGLVVWGDREPSRYYEQYF. The CDR3 DNA is TGTGCTAGTGGTTTGGTAGTGTGGGGGGACAGGGAACCATCTCGTTACTACGAGCAGTACTTC.

The genes are TRBV6-6 and TRBJ1-2; no definite D call. CDR3 length equals 15 residues. Germline assignment: CDR1 MNHNY and CDR2 SVGAGI (reference sequence). V was trimmed by 6 bases and J by 3 bases, leaving 17 bases between them. CDR3 sequence: CASSQRRLGDYGYTF. The CDR3 DNA follows: TGTGCCAGCAGCCAGAGGCGCCTTGGAGACTATGGCTACACCTTC.

The chain recombines TRBV19 with TRBJ1-5; 8 nucleotides align to TRBD1. The V and J ends lost 9 bases and 1 base, in that order; junction bases with no gene match: 8. Germline CDR1 LNHDA, CDR2 SQIVND (reference sequence). The CDR3 is 15 residues long. DNA for the CDR3: TGTGCCAGCCGCGGACAGGGATTGAGCAATCAGCCCCAGCATTTT. This gives the protein CASRGQGLSNQPQHF.

The chain links TRBV27 to TRBJ2-3; D may be TRBD1 (5 bases). CDR1 and CDR2 from the germline V gene are MNHEY and SMNVEV (reference sequence). Trimming shortened V by 2 bases and J by 0 bases, and 9 bases separated the two germline ends. The CDR3 is 15 amino acids. CDR3 DNA sequence: TGTGCCAGCAGTTTAATAGCAGGGAGCACAGATACGCAGTATTTT. It encodes CASSLIAGSTDTQYF.

J is TRBJ2-7 and V is TRBV21-1; no DNA check was done on the table's D call, TRBD1. TRBV21-1 is marked as a pseudogene. This CDR3 is built from 16 residues. The CDR3 DNA reads as TGTGCCAGCAGTGCACCAGGGACAGTCTACTTCTACGAGCAGTACTTC. Translating it yields CASSAPGTVYFYEQYF.

This chain uses TRBV5-1 with TRBJ2-3; TRBD1 agrees at 9 bases. The CDR3 has 15 amino acids. Germline lookup yields CDR1 SGHRS and CDR2 YFSETQ. J lost 0 bases, V lost 6 bases, and 5 bases had no gene match. The CDR3 loop is CASTIGTGSTDTQYF. CDR3 DNA: TGCGCCAGCACAATAGGGACAGGGAGCACAGATACGCAGTATTTT.

The chain carries TRBV9 and TRBJ2-5; D remains unclear. Germline assignment: CDR1 SGDLS and CDR2 YYNGEE. V was clipped by 0 bases and J by 2 bases, with 5 bases between them. This CDR3 has 13 amino acids. In nucleotides, the CDR3 is TGTGCCAGCAGCGTAGGGCTTCAAGAGACCCAGTACTTC. Translated, it gives CASSVGLQETQYF.

V is TRBV5-1 and J is TRBJ2-1, with TRBD2 matching 8 bases. Germline CDR1 reads SGHRS; CDR2 reads YFSETQ. The V and J ends lost 5 bases and 4 bases, in that order; junction bases with no gene match: 14. This CDR3 spans 17 amino acids. The CDR3 protein is CASSARPAGGIYNEQFF. The CDR3 nucleotides read TGCGCCAGCAGTGCTCGACCCGCGGGGGGAATATACAATGAGCAGTTCTTC. The full variable domain, completed using reference TRBV5-1 and TRBJ2-1, is KAGVTQTPRYLIKTRGQQVTLSCSPISGHRSVSWYQQTPGQGLQFLFEYFSETQRNKGNFPGRFSGRQFSNSRSEMNVSTLELGDSALYLCASSARPAGGIYNEQFFGPGTRLTVL.

The J gene is TRBJ2-5, the V gene TRBV5-6; D gene unclear. V was clipped by 0 bases and J by 4 bases, with 4 bases between them. The CDR3 sequence is 12 residues long. Germline V gene lookup returns CDR1 SGHDT and CDR2 YYEEEE. The CDR3 DNA reads TGTGCCAGCAGCTTGGATTTAGAGACCCAGTACTTC. Its translation: CASSLDLETQYF. Full variable domain (missing parts from reference TRBV5-6 and TRBJ2-5): DAGVTQSPTHLIKTRGQQVTLRCSPKSGHDTVSWYQQALGQGPQFIFQYYEEEERQRGNFPDRFSGHQFPNYSSELNVNALLLGDSALYLCASSLDLETQYFGPGTRLLVL.

The V call is TRBV6-2 or TRBV6-3, the J call TRBJ2-7; possible D gene TRBD1, 6 bases. The CDR3 runs to 14 residues. The germline gives CDR1 MNHEY, CDR2 SVGEGT. Trimming took off 6 bases at V and 4 bases at J, with 16 bases between the two ends. The CDR3 DNA reads TGTGCCAGCAGCAGACAGGCGTCCTCTTACGAGCAGTACTTC. Its protein product is CASSRQASSYEQYF.

J is TRBJ1-2 and V is TRBV3-1 (or the pseudogene TRBV3-2); 9 nucleotides align to TRBD1. Trimming took 5 bases from V and 4 from J; bases not matched to a gene: 8. CDR1 and CDR2 from the germline V gene are LGHDT and YNNKEL (reference sequence). The CDR3 loop spans 15 amino acids. CDR3 sequence: CASSFRQGGFYGYTF. The CDR3 region has the DNA TGTGCCAGCAGCTTCCGACAGGGGGGGTTCTATGGCTACACCTTC.

The chain uses TRBV5-1 and TRBJ2-3; 7 nucleotides match TRBD1. Germline V gene sequence: CDR1 SGHRS, CDR2 YFSETQ. The length of the CDR3 is 16 residues. With V trimmed by 0 bases and J by 0 bases, 4 bases remained unmatched. CDR3 nucleotide sequence: TGCGCCAGCAGCTTGGAAGGGGGCGACAGCACAGATACGCAGTATTTT. This gives the protein CASSLEGGDSTDTQYF.

This chain links TRBV11-2 with TRBJ2-7, with D unresolved. The CDR3 spans 13 residues. Germline-derived CDR1 and CDR2 are SGHAT and FQNNGV. V dropped 4 bases and J dropped 4 bases, with 11 bases sitting between them. The CDR3 protein is CASSSPLLYEQYF. The CDR3 nucleotides are TGTGCCAGCAGCTCACCACTGTTATACGAGCAGTACTTC. The full variable domain, with the rest looked up from reference TRBV11-2 and TRBJ2-7, is EAGVAQSPRYKIIEKRQSVAFWCNPISGHATLYWYQQILGQGPKLLIQFQNNGVVDDSQLPKDRFSAERLKGVDSTLKIQPAKLEDSAVYLCASSSPLLYEQYFGPGTRLTVT.

The rearrangement joins TRBV5-5 to TRBJ1-1; D unclear. Trimming pared 1 base from V and 4 bases from J, leaving 11 bases between. The CDR3 covers 14 residues. From germline, CDR1 is SGHKS and CDR2 YYEKEE (reference sequence). The CDR3 DNA is TGTGCCAGCAGCTTGCGTCTAGAGGGCACTGAAGCTTTCTTT. Protein product: CASSLRLEGTEAFF.

This chain joins TRBV6-5 and TRBJ2-3, with 11 bases lining up with TRBD2. The V gene's germline CDR1 is MNHEY and CDR2 SVGAGI. Trimming removed 6 bases from V and 7 bases from J; junction bases left unmatched: 6. There are 14 residues in the CDR3. The CDR3 loop is CASRLAGEVHTQYF. In DNA form, the CDR3 reads TGTGCCAGCAGACTAGCGGGGGAGGTTCATACGCAGTATTTT.

The V and J genes are TRBV30 and TRBJ1-1; 7 bases agree with TRBD1. Germline CDR1 is GTSNPN and CDR2 is SVGIG (reference sequence). The CDR3 is made up of 12 amino acids. The V and J ends lost 3 bases and 6 bases, in that order; junction bases with no gene match: 4. CDR3 in DNA: TGTGCCTGGAGCCGACAGGGCCCTGAAGCTTTCTTT. It yields the protein CAWSRQGPEAFF.

The DNA for the CDR3 is TGTGCCTGGAGTGTGGGCAGGGGATACGAGCAGTACTTC. Its translation: CAWSVGRGYEQYF. The V gene is TRBV30, the J gene TRBJ2-7; tentatively, D is TRBD1 (6 bases). V lost 0 bases and J 4 bases, leaving 10 bases between the germline ends. The CDR3 has 13 amino acids. Germline CDR1 GTSNPN, CDR2 SVGIG (reference sequence).

This clone showed up just once. This sequence joins TRBV3-1 (or the pseudogene TRBV3-2) and TRBJ2-7; D unclear. CDR3 size: 11 residues. Trimming pared 6 bases from V and 6 bases from J, leaving 9 bases between. Per the germline V gene, CDR1 is LGHDT and CDR2 is YNNKEL (reference sequence). The CDR3 loop is CASSSPGEQYF. The CDR3 nucleotides are TGTGCCAGCAGTTCGCCCGGCGAGCAGTACTTC.

This rearrangement joins TRBV3-1 (or the pseudogene TRBV3-2) to TRBJ1-1; D unresolved. The length of the CDR3 is 14 residues. Germline V gives CDR1 LGHDT, CDR2 YNNKEL (reference sequence). Between the trimmed V and J ends, which lost 1 base and 3 bases, there was a span of 9 bases. The CDR3 region is CASSQVVSDTEAFF. The CDR3 DNA reads TGTGCCAGCAGCCAAGTTGTTTCGGACACTGAAGCTTTCTTT.

The chain links TRBV5-1 to TRBJ1-2, with TRBD1 matching 7 bases. This CDR3 has 13 amino acids. V was pared by 2 bases and J by 8 bases, with 6 bases of the junction left unmatched. CDR1 is SGHRS, CDR2 YFSETQ, per germline. CDR3 bases: TGCGCCAGCAGCTTACTGACAGGGCCCGGCTACACCTTC. Residues: CASSLLTGPGYTF.

The chain couples TRBV6-5 to TRBJ2-2; D ambiguous. The CDR3 is made up of 11 amino acids. V lost 6 bases, J lost 6 bases, and 5 bases lay in between. The germline V gene encodes CDR1 MNHEY and CDR2 SVGAGI. DNA for the CDR3: TGTGCCAGCAGCCAGGCCGGGGAGCTGTTTTTT. Translation gives CASSQAGELFF.

V is TRBV7-7 and J is TRBJ2-1; D may be TRBD2 (5 bases). Deletions cut 0 bases from V and 9 bases from J, with 9 bases between. Germline CDR1 reads SSHAT; CDR2 reads FNYEAQ (reference sequence). The CDR3 loop spans 13 amino acids. CDR3 sequence: CASSLARVGEQFF. CDR3 coding DNA: TGTGCCAGCAGCTTAGCGAGGGTAGGTGAGCAGTTCTTC.

This chain connects TRBV27 to TRBJ2-7; possibly TRBD2 for D (6 bases). This CDR3 region has 13 residues. Germline CDR1 and CDR2: MNHEY and SMNVEV (reference sequence). Trimming shortened V by 4 bases and J by 7 bases, and 14 bases separated the two germline ends. CDR3 loop: CASSWDGGGEQYF. DNA for the CDR3: TGTGCCAGCAGTTGGGACGGAGGAGGGGAGCAGTACTTC.